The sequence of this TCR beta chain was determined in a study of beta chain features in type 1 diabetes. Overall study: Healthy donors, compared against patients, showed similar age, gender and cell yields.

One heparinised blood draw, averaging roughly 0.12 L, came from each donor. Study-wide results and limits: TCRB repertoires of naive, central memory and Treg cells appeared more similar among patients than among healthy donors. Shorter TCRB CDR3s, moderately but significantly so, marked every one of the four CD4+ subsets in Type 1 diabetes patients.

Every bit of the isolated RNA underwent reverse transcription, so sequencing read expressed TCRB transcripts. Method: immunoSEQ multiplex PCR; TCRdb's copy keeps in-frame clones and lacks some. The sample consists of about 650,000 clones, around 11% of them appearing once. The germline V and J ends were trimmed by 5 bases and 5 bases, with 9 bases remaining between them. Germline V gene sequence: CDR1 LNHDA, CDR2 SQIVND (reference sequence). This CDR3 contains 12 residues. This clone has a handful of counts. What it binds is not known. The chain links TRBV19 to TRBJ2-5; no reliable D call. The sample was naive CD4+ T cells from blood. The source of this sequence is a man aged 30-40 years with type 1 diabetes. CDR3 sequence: CASSRSRETQYF. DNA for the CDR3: TGTGCCAGTAGTCGCTCTCGGGAGACCCAGTACTTC.